Ten or more counts support the clone carrying this T cell receptor (beta chain). Antigen specificity is unknown. An end of the junction does not agree with germline; a read error may underlie this. The source of the sample is a study of blood T cells in healthy people across ages. Study observations and caveats: In older individuals, TCR beta diversity per million T cells was lower, falling roughly linearly with age.

The authors ran a second PCR of 7 to 11 cycles using a sample-barcoded 5' primer and a J-beta primer mix. Using its own MiXCR run on the 5' RACE reads, TCRdb lists one record per CDR3 protein. The data show about 1.6 million distinct CDR3 sequences, around 35% seen once. The sequence was obtained from a woman in her thirties in good health. Sequenced: blood.

CDR3 nucleotide sequence: TGTGCCAGCAGCTTAGGGGGACAGGGTACCTACGAGCAGTACTTC. Translated: CASSLGGQGTYEQYF. V usage is TRBV5-1 and J usage is TRBJ2-7; 9 positions match TRBD1. The length of the CDR3 is 15 residues. Germline values: CDR1 SGHRS, CDR2 YFSETQ. The full variable domain, in which reference TRBV5-1 and TRBJ2-7 provide the parts outside the CDR3, is KAGVTQTPRYLIKTRGQQVTLSCSPISGHRSVSWYQQTPGQGLQFLFEYFSETQRNKGNFPGRFSGRQFSNSRSEMNVSTLELGDSALYLCASSLGGQGTYEQYFGPGTRLTVT.